Sequencing of this T cell receptor beta chain was carried out in a study of IL-17A CD8 T cells in psoriatic arthritis synovium. Study-level background: The goal of the study was to characterize the phenotype, molecular profile and function of synovial IL-17A+CD8+ T cells in the pathogenesis of psoriatic arthritis. Points the paper makes about the study in general: Cells came from synovial fluid rather than synovial tissue, since no psoriatic arthritis synovial tissue samples were available. Synovial Tc17 cells in psoriatic arthritis were shown by TCRbeta sequencing to be polyclonal (median clonality around 0.076). In a couple of patients, many Tc17 clones also appeared in the synovial Tc1 population, producing Morisita overlap indices above 0.8. Only a few patients were covered by TCR sequencing, and this limited sample size was acknowledged by the authors. Although over 5% of the repertoire was occupied by some individual clones, most synovial CD8+ subsets remained polyclonal.

After DNA extraction (Qiagen), TCRbeta V-D-J rearrangements were amplified in a bias-controlled manner and then sequenced at high throughput (immunoSEQ; Adaptive Biotech). Processing in the source paper ran as follows. The immunoSEQ Analyzer platform was used for sequence-level analysis of productive sequences. Clonality was computed as 1 minus Pielou's evenness, ranging from 0 (highly polyclonal) to 1 (monoclonal). Repertoire overlap between subsets was quantified with the Morisita index, from 0 (no similarity) to 1 (complete similarity). Entries here come from immuneACCESS through TCRdb and include only in-frame sequences with V and J called. Some clones fail to appear in such tables; in the studies checked, an unresolved V gene covers under half of the shortfall, and the cause of the remainder is unknown. The DNA gave D and trimming, while V, J and clone size come from that table. The sample data list 1,500 to 2,500 clones, and 65% to 75% of these were observed just once. The ten largest clones represent 9% to 15% of the sample.

As concerns this clone: No antigen is known for it. Base quality data are lacking; no much larger clone is found one base away. Other DNA sequences in the same sample also yield this CDR3.

Magnetically isolated CD3+ T cells were stimulated approximately 1.4 hours with PMA and ionomycin, then labeled by IL-17A and IFNgamma cytokine secretion assays. Synovial fluid effusions were aspirated from the actively inflamed joints of patients with psoriatic arthritis. For each patient, synovial fluid served as the source from which three memory CD8+ T cell populations were isolated by sorting: Tc1 cells (IL-17A-IFNgamma+), Tc17 cells (IL-17A+) and the bulk memory fraction, allowing their TCR repertoires to be compared. Psoriatic arthritis patients met the Classification of Psoriatic Arthritis Study Group (CASPAR) criteria. After counterstaining with viability dye plus anti-CD3, CD8, CD14 and CD4 antibodies, the cytokine-secreting cells were sorted on a BD FACSAria. Sorted CD8+ T cell subsets from the synovial fluid of a few patients with psoriatic arthritis were subjected to TCRbeta sequencing. After isolation with Lymphoprep, synovial fluid mononuclear cells were cryopreserved in liquid nitrogen until use. About 50% fetal calf serum and around 9% dimethyl sulfoxide were contained in the cryopreservation medium.

This sequence originates from a human donor with psoriatic arthritis. The sequenced sample was IL-17A+ (IFN-gamma+/-) memory CD8+ T cells from synovial fluid. This specimen's cell subset or site label, interpreted: IL-17A+IFNgamma+/- memory CD8+ (Tc17) cells.

The nucleotide sequence reads as follows: TGTGCCAGCTCACCAGGAGGCTACGAGCAGTACTTC. The resulting protein is CASSPGGYEQYF. The chain is assembled from TRBV18 and TRBJ2-7, and possibly TRBD2, on 5 matching bases. Based on the germline V gene, the CDR1 and CDR2 sequences are KGHSH and LQKENI. Including the terminal cysteine and phenylalanine, the CDR3 comprises 12 residues. Just CDR3 DNA is preserved here, 36 bases in frame from base 1. V is clipped by 2 bases and J by 3 bases, and the sequence between their germline boundaries is 5 bases long.